One sample yielded the 8 T cell receptor beta chains listed below, sequenced in a study of response to subunit inactivated influenza vaccine (dated 2018 in TCRdb). The library was obtained by RT-PCR. These reads were obtained on an Illumina HiSeq 2500. The raw public reads went through TCRdb reprocessing: fastp at Q25, MiXCR clone calling, in-frame beta chains kept. All rows with the same CDR3 protein become a single entry with the most common DNA and genes. Counted in this sample were hundreds of thousands of distinct CDR3 sequences; about 18% of them appeared once. The top ten clones comprise roughly 11% of the sample. Sequencing was performed on PBMCs from blood, taken less than 6 days after vaccination. The receptors shown here come from a man aged 45 to 65 who received an inactivated influenza vaccine. Donor details come from another sample of the same person, matched by shared clones.

This clonotype was counted only a few times. The CDR3 DNA is TGTGCCAGCAGCTTAAATAGGGGACAGTATTACGAGCAGTACTTC. It yields the protein CASSLNRGQYYEQYF. The chain links TRBV7-8 to TRBJ2-7, with TRBD1 identical over 7 bases. The germline V gene encodes CDR1 SGHVS and CDR2 FQNEAQ. Losses at the gene ends were 2 bases for V and 4 bases for J; bases not matched to a gene: 8. The CDR3 has 15 amino acids.

The J gene is TRBJ2-1, the V gene TRBV6-5; 12 nucleotides agree with TRBD2. The germline V gene encodes CDR1 MNHEY and CDR2 SVGAGI. CDR3 length: 14 amino acids. V lost 4 bases and J lost 9; bases outside the gene matches: 4. CDR3 sequence reads: CASSSSGGAIEQFF. DNA of the CDR3: TGTGCCAGCAGTTCTAGCGGGGGGGCGATTGAGCAGTTCTTC.

The sample holds a few counts of this clonotype. As DNA, the CDR3 is TGTGCCAGCAGCCTCCTAGCGGGAGGGCTCGGGGAGCTGTTTTTT. It encodes CASSLLAGGLGELFF. J is TRBJ2-2 and V is TRBV12-3 or TRBV12-4; the match to TRBD2 covers 12 bases. V was pared by 6 bases and J by 7 bases, with 6 bases of the junction left unmatched. The CDR3 is 15 residues long.

This clonotype was observed once. V gene TRBV5-6 combines with J gene TRBJ2-7; D is perhaps TRBD1 or TRBD2 (5 bases each). CDR3 length equals 16 residues. Trimming stripped 3 bases from V and 0 bases from J, with 16 bases between. Per germline, CDR1 SGHDT and CDR2 YYEEEE. The CDR3 nucleotides are TGTGCCAGCAGCTCTACCCGGGACCCCAGCTCCTACGAGCAGTACTTC. Protein product: CASSSTRDPSSYEQYF.

V and J are TRBV4-3 and TRBJ2-7, with 7 nucleotides matching TRBD1. This CDR3 region has 15 residues. The germline gives CDR1 LGHNA, CDR2 YSLEER. J lost 2 bases, V lost 1 base, and 5 bases had no gene match. CDR3 loop: CASSQAGTAPYEQYF. The DNA of the CDR3 is TGCGCCAGCAGCCAAGCAGGGACAGCCCCCTACGAGCAGTACTTC.

This clonotype was seen repeatedly, ten times or more. The chain is built from TRBV12-3 or TRBV12-4 and TRBJ1-1, with a tentative D call TRBD1 (6 bases). This CDR3 has 14 residues. V lost 3 bases and J lost 1, with 9 bases in between. Here the CDR3 DNA reads TGTGCCAGCAGTTTCGGACAGCCGAACACTGAAGCTTTCTTT. Amino acid sequence: CASSFGQPNTEAFF.

The J gene is TRBJ2-7, the V gene TRBV7-9; D is unclear. The V and J ends lost 4 bases and 7 bases respectively, with 17 bases between them. The CDR3 runs 14 residues. The V gene's germline CDR1 is SEHNR and CDR2 FQNEAQ (reference sequence). CDR3 sequence (DNA): TGTGCCAGCAGCTCGATCTCGACGGGCCATGAGCAGTACTTC. Its translation is CASSSISTGHEQYF.

This clonotype has a count of ten or more. This sequence joins TRBV5-1 and TRBJ1-1; a possible D gene is TRBD1 (5 bases). The CDR3 is made up of 15 amino acids. The germline V gene has CDR1 SGHRS and CDR2 YFSETQ. Trimming removed 3 bases from V and 4 bases from J, with 16 bases in between. The CDR3 DNA is TGCGCCAGCAGCTCCGCCGGAGGGGAAGCCACTGAAGCTTTCTTT. This gives the protein CASSSAGGEATEAFF.